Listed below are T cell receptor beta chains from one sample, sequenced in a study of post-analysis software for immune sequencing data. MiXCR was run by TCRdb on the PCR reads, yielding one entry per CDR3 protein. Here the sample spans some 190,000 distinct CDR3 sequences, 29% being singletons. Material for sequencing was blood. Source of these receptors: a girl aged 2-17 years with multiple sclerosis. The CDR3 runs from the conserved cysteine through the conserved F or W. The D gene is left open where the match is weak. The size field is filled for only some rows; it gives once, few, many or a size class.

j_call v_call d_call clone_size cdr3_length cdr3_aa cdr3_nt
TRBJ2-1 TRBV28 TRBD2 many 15 CASSRTSGRRNEQFF TGTGCCAGCAGTCGGACTAGCGGGAGACGCAATGAGCAGTTCTTC
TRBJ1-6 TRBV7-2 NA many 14 CASSHGRDNSPLHF TGTGCCAGCAGCCACGGACGGGATAATTCACCCCTCCACTTT
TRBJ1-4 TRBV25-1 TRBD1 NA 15 CASSETGGVAEKLFF TGTGCCAGCAGTGAGACAGGGGGTGTGGCTGAAAAACTGTTTTTT
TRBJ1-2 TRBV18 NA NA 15 CASSPPSATNYGYTF TGTGCCAGCTCACCACCGTCAGCCACCAACTATGGCTACACCTTC
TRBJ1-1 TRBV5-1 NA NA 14 CASSWGDGNTEAFF TGCGCCAGCAGCTGGGGGGACGGGAACACTGAAGCTTTCTTT
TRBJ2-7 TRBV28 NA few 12 CASRGGSYEQYF TGTGCCAGCAGGGGCGGCTCCTACGAGCAGTACTTC
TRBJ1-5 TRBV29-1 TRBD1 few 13 CSAWTGSNQPQHF TGCAGCGCCTGGACAGGTAGCAATCAGCCCCAGCATTTT
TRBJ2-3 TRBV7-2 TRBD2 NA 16 CASSLGLAGFIDTQYF TGTGCCAGCAGCTTAGGTTTAGCGGGGTTTATAGATACGCAGTATTTT
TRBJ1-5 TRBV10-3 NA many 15 CAISAYGGQMQPQHF TGTGCCATCAGTGCATACGGGGGCCAAATGCAGCCCCAGCATTTT
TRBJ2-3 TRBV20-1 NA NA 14 CSARGPGRSDTQYF TGCAGTGCTAGAGGTCCGGGACGGTCAGATACGCAGTATTTT
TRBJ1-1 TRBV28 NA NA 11 CASRFSVGAFF TGTGCCAGCAGGTTCAGTGTCGGCGCTTTCTTT
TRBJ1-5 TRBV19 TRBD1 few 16 CASSDPRDRGIQPQHF TGTGCCAGTAGTGACCCCCGGGACAGGGGTATTCAGCCCCAGCATTTT
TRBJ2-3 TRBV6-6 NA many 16 CASSYHSGGNTDTQYF TGTGCCAGCAGTTACCACTCAGGGGGGAATACAGATACGCAGTATTTT
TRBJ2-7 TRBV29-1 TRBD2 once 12 CSVEGTSREQYF TGCAGCGTTGAGGGGACTAGTCGCGAGCAGTACTTC
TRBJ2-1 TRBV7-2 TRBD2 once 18 CASSSLAGGLRAYNEQFF TGTGCCAGCAGCTCACTAGCGGGGGGACTCAGGGCCTACAATGAGCAGTTCTTC
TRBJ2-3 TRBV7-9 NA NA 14 CASSPPPGTDTQYF TGTGCCAGCAGCCCCCCCCCAGGGACAGATACGCAGTATTTT
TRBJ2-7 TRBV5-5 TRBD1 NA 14 CASSPHRGLGEQYF TGTGCCAGCAGCCCGCACAGGGGGCTCGGCGAGCAGTACTTC
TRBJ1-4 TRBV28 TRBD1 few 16 CASSLGPGTGAEKLFF TGTGCCAGCAGTTTAGGGCCCGGGACAGGGGCTGAAAAACTGTTTTTT
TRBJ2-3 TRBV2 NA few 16 CASREPTEIYTDTQYF TGTGCCAGCAGGGAACCTACGGAGATCTACACAGATACGCAGTATTTT
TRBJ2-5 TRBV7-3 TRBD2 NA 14 CVSSLAGNGETQYF TGTGTCAGCAGCTTAGCGGGGAACGGGGAGACCCAGTACTTC
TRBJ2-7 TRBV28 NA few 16 CASRAPGRTFRGEQYF TGTGCCAGCAGAGCTCCGGGACGGACCTTTAGGGGGGAGCAGTACTTC
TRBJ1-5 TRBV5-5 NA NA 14 CASSLLRGNQPQHF TGTGCCAGCAGCTTGTTAAGAGGCAATCAGCCCCAGCATTTT
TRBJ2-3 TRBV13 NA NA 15 CASSGGDPRTDTQYF TGTGCCAGCAGCGGGGGAGACCCACGCACAGATACGCAGTATTTT
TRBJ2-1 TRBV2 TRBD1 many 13 CASSPGTDNEQFF TGTGCCAGCAGCCCCGGGACAGACAATGAGCAGTTCTTC
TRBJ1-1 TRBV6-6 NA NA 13 CASSSSGDTEAFF TGTGCCAGCAGTTCCTCAGGGGACACTGAAGCTTTCTTT
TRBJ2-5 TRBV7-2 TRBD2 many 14 CASGYRGLAETQYF TGTGCCAGCGGATACCGGGGACTAGCAGAGACCCAGTACTTC